Each of the 21 T cell receptor beta chains below was sequenced from the same sample in a study of cytomegalovirus exposure and HLA in healthy donors. Clones were sequenced by immunoSEQ multiplex PCR, and TCRdb holds only the in-frame ones, with some missing. This sample has about 240,000 clones, with approximately 86% found just once. Sequencing input: PBMCs. The receptors come from a woman aged 25 to 45 in good health and CMV-seropositive.

The chain recombines TRBV27 with TRBJ2-1; D gene unclear. Germline assignment: CDR1 MNHEY and CDR2 SMNVEV (reference sequence). The V end lost 8 bases, the J end lost 6 bases, and 14 bases lay between the germline ends. The CDR3 covers 13 residues. CDR3: CASRRSIPNEQFF. The CDR3 DNA sequence: TGTGCCAGCCGTCGGTCGATCCCCAATGAGCAGTTCTTC.

This clone was seen a few times. J is TRBJ2-7 and V is TRBV28; TRBD1 matches 9 bases. The CDR3 loop spans 13 amino acids. From germline, CDR1 is MDHEN and CDR2 SYDVKM. V lost 5 bases and J lost 2; bases outside the gene matches: 1. The CDR3 nucleotides are TGTGCCAGCAGTCGGGACAGGGCCTACGAGCAGTACTTC. Translated, it gives CASSRDRAYEQYF.

The chain combines TRBV4-1 with TRBJ2-5, with TRBD1 matching 7 bases. The CDR3 has 14 residues. J lost 5 bases, V lost 0 bases, and 3 bases had no gene match. Germline V gene sequence: CDR1 MGHRA, CDR2 YSYEKL. The chain's CDR3 is CASSQEGGEETQYF. CDR3 sequence (DNA): TGCGCCAGCAGCCAAGAAGGGGGCGAGGAGACCCAGTACTTC.

A few counts support this clone. The genes are TRBV5-1 and TRBJ2-7, with a weak D call TRBD2 (6 bases). V was clipped by 2 bases and J by 3 bases, with 12 bases between them. The CDR3 contains 14 residues. Germline V gene lookup returns CDR1 SGHRS and CDR2 YFSETQ. The CDR3 region has the DNA TGCGCCAGCAGCTTCTCGACTAGTGTCTACGAGCAGTACTTC. It encodes CASSFSTSVYEQYF.

CDR3 coding DNA: TGTGCCAGCAGCTCGGAGCGGGGGACAGGGGAATACGAGCAGTACTTC. The encoded protein is CASSSERGTGEYEQYF. V usage is TRBV5-6 and J usage is TRBJ2-7, with 10 bases identical to TRBD1. The CDR3 is made up of 16 amino acids. J lost 4 bases, V lost 3 bases, and 10 bases had no gene match. The germline V gene encodes CDR1 SGHDT and CDR2 YYEEEE.

This chain uses TRBV28 with TRBJ2-2; 9 bases agree with TRBD2. This CDR3 has 16 amino acids. V trimming: 2 bases; J trimming: 2 bases; junction bases outside the gene matches: 3. Germline values: CDR1 MDHEN, CDR2 SYDVKM. CDR3 amino acids: CASSLAGGPNTGELFF. The CDR3 nucleotides read TGTGCCAGCAGTTTAGCGGGAGGGCCAAACACCGGGGAGCTGTTTTTT.

The V gene is TRBV7-6, the J gene TRBJ2-7, with 8 bases fitting TRBD2. V was pared by 2 bases and J by 0 bases, with 6 bases of the junction left unmatched. Germline assignment: CDR1 SGHVS and CDR2 FNYEAQ. CDR3 length: 16 amino acids. CDR3 amino acids: CASSLRETSVSYEQYF. CDR3 bases: TGTGCCAGCAGCTTACGAGAGACTAGCGTCTCCTACGAGCAGTACTTC.

The rearrangement uses TRBV13 and TRBJ1-5; TRBD1 matches at 7 bases. J was trimmed by 3 bases and V by 1 base; bases with no gene match: 9. The length of the CDR3 is 17 residues. The germline gives CDR1 PRHDT, CDR2 FYEKMQ (reference sequence). The CDR3 DNA sequence: TGTGCCAGCAGCTTAGAAGGGGGCCCCAAGAACAATCAGCCCCAGCATTTT. The encoded protein is CASSLEGGPKNNQPQHF.

This clone was counted only a few times. The chain combines TRBV7-9 with TRBJ2-2; tentative D call: TRBD1 (5 bases). CDR1 is SEHNR, CDR2 FQNEAQ, per germline (reference sequence). Trimming took off 8 bases at V and 4 bases at J, with 8 bases between the two ends. The CDR3 is made up of 12 amino acids. Here the CDR3 DNA reads TGTGCCAGCTGGCAGGGCACCGGGGAGCTGTTTTTT. It is translated as CASWQGTGELFF.

The chain uses TRBV5-4 and TRBJ2-5; 16 bases are a match to TRBD2. Germline values: CDR1 SGHNT, CDR2 YYREEE (reference sequence). The CDR3 spans 14 residues. V lost 4 bases and J lost 10; bases outside the gene matches: 4. This CDR3 is CASSGTSGRANQYF. The CDR3 coding sequence is TGTGCCAGCAGCGGGACTAGCGGGAGGGCGAACCAGTACTTC.

This clone was seen just once. The chain couples TRBV27 to TRBJ2-2, with 11 bases identical to TRBD2. The CDR3 is 16 amino acids. Trimming at V came to 3 bases and at J to 5 bases, leaving 5 bases not matched to a gene. Per germline, CDR1 MNHEY and CDR2 SMNVEV (reference sequence). The CDR3 reads CASSFLAGGWTGELFF. The CDR3 coding sequence is TGTGCCAGCAGTTTTCTAGCGGGAGGTTGGACCGGGGAGCTGTTTTTT.

CDR3 residues: CSARGTSEQFF. As DNA, the CDR3 is TGCAGTGCTAGAGGAACTAGTGAGCAGTTCTTC. The chain couples TRBV20-1 to TRBJ2-1; a weak D match, TRBD2 (5 bases). The CDR3 sequence is 11 residues long. The ends were cut back, 1 base at V and 9 bases at J, with 7 bases in the middle. Per germline, CDR1 DFQATT and CDR2 SNEGSKA (reference sequence).

V is TRBV7-3 and J is TRBJ2-5; weak D call: TRBD2 (6 bases). This CDR3 has 13 residues. Germline lookup yields CDR1 SGHTA and CDR2 FQGTGA. V lost 3 bases to trimming and J lost 4 bases, with 9 bases between them. CDR3 coding DNA: TGTGCCAGCAGCTTGGACTACTCAGAGACCCAGTACTTC. Protein product: CASSLDYSETQYF.

The V call is TRBV7-3, the J call TRBJ1-1; a possible D gene is TRBD1 (5 bases). The CDR3 is 15 amino acids. V lost 2 bases, J lost 3 bases, and 13 bases lay in between. Germline lookup yields CDR1 SGHTA and CDR2 FQGTGA. CDR3 DNA sequence: TGTGCCAGCAGCTTATTACCAGGGTCTCACACTGAAGCTTTCTTT. Protein: CASSLLPGSHTEAFF.

V gene TRBV7-2 combines with J gene TRBJ2-7; a possible D gene is TRBD2 (6 bases). The CDR3 extends over 14 amino acids. Germline assignment: CDR1 SGHTA and CDR2 FQGNSA. Trimming left V 6 bases short and J 3 bases short, with 15 bases between. This CDR3 reads CASRRSREFYEQYF. For the CDR3, the DNA is TGTGCCAGCAGAAGATCCCGGGAGTTCTACGAGCAGTACTTC. Full variable domain (remainder filled in from reference TRBV7-2 and TRBJ2-7): GAGVSQSPSNKVTEKGKDVELRCDPISGHTALYWYRQSLGQGLEFLIYFQGNSAPDKSGLPSDRFSAERTGGSVSTLTIQRTQQEDSAVYLCASRRSREFYEQYFGPGTRLTVT.

The chain recombines TRBV5-1 with TRBJ2-2; 7 nucleotides match TRBD2. V lost 1 base to trimming and J lost 1 base; unmatched junction nucleotides: 1. Germline CDR1 is SGHRS and CDR2 is YFSETQ. The CDR3 extends over 15 amino acids. The CDR3 bases are TGCGCCAGCAGCTTGCCTAGCGGGAACACCGGGGAGCTGTTTTTT. Translated, it gives CASSLPSGNTGELFF. Full variable domain (missing parts from reference TRBV5-1 and TRBJ2-2): KAGVTQTPRYLIKTRGQQVTLSCSPISGHRSVSWYQQTPGQGLQFLFEYFSETQRNKGNFPGRFSGRQFSNSRSEMNVSTLELGDSALYLCASSLPSGNTGELFFGEGSRLTVL.

The genes are TRBV29-1 and TRBJ1-3, with unresolved D. This CDR3 spans 14 amino acids. Germline V lookup: CDR1 SQVTM, CDR2 ANQGSEA. V gave up 3 bases and J gave up 0 bases, with 9 bases separating them. The CDR3 DNA reads as TGCAGCGTTGACCGAGGGATCTCTGGAAACACCATATATTTT. The encoded protein is CSVDRGISGNTIYF.

The V and J genes are TRBV6-5 and TRBJ2-1; 8 nucleotides align to TRBD1. This CDR3 region has 15 residues. Looked up from germline, CDR1 is MNHEY and CDR2 is SVGAGI. Trimming removed 5 bases from V and 8 bases from J; junction bases left unmatched: 11. In nucleotides, the CDR3 is TGTGCCAGCAGTAAGACAGGGGATCCTACTTATGAGCAGTTCTTC. Its protein is CASSKTGDPTYEQFF.

The rearrangement links TRBV7-9 to TRBJ2-2, with TRBD2 matching 7 bases. After removal of 5 bases from V and 4 bases from J, the junction contained 4 bases not matched to a gene. CDR3 size: 14 residues. CDR1 and CDR2 from the germline V gene are SEHNR and FQNEAQ (reference sequence). Here the CDR3 DNA reads TGTGCCAGCAGCCGGACTAGTCGCACCGGGGAGCTGTTTTTT. Protein sequence: CASSRTSRTGELFF.

V and J are TRBV18 and TRBJ2-1; tentative D call: TRBD1 (7 bases). Germline V gene data show CDR1 as KGHSH and CDR2 as LQKENI. The CDR3 contains 17 residues. Trimming removed 4 bases from V and 0 bases from J, with 16 bases in between. In nucleotides, the CDR3 is TGTGCCAGCTCACAGCGAAGGGGGGACAGCTCCTACAATGAGCAGTTCTTC. The encoded protein is CASSQRRGDSSYNEQFF. Full variable domain (outside the CDR3, taken from reference TRBV18 and TRBJ2-1): NAGVMQNPRHLVRRRGQEARLRCSPMKGHSHVYWYRQLPEEGLKFMVYLQKENIIDESGMPKERFSAEFPKEGPSILRIQQVVRGDSAAYFCASSQRRGDSSYNEQFFGPGTRLTVL.

The table lists this clone with a few counts. This chain uses TRBV28 with TRBJ1-5; 7 bases line up with TRBD1. In germline, CDR1 is MDHEN, CDR2 SYDVKM. J was trimmed by 0 bases and V by 3 bases; bases with no gene match: 8. The CDR3 contains 17 residues. CDR3 region: CASSFRGQSISNQPQHF. The CDR3 coding sequence is TGTGCCAGCAGTTTTAGGGGACAGAGTATTAGCAATCAGCCCCAGCATTTT.